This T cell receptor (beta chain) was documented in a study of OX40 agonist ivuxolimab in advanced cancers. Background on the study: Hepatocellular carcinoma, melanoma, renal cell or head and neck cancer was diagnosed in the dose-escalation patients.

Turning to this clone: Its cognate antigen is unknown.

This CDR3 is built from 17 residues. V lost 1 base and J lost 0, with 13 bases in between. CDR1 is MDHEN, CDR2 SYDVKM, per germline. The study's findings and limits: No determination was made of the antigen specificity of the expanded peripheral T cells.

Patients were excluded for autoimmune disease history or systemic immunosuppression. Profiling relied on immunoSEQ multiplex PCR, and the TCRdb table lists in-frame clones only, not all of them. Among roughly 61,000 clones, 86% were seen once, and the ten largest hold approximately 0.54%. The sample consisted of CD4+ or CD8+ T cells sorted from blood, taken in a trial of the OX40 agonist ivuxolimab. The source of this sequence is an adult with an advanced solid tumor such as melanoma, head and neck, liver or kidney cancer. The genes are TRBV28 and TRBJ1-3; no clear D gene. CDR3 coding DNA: TGTGCCAGCAGTTTATTGGGCGTCGGTAGCTCTGGAAACACCATATATTTT. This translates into CASSLLGVGSSGNTIYF.